This paragraph reports one TCR beta chain. This clone's antigen is unknown. No base-level quality is on record; no much larger clone is a single base apart. The entry originates in a study of blood T cell repertoires in COVID-19 (dated by TCRdb to the early 2020s). Context from the whole study: Collaborator samples came from the United States, Italy and Spain and covered acute and convalescent phases of COVID-19. The material from the prospective study consisted of cDNA or gDNA derived from T cells, B-cell-depleted T cells, or PBMCs. The dataset comprised deeply sampled blood TCRbeta repertoires from subjects exposed to, actively infected with, or recovered from COVID-19. The repertoires were released in a freely available public database meant as a resource for research on the immune response to SARS-CoV-2. The samples were drawn from two sources: the first 160 participants of the ongoing ImmuneRACE study, and 950 to 1,500 subjects contributed by 6 global collaborators. Nearly every sample came with metadata listing a de-identified subject ID, COVID-19 status, age in years and sex. Where available, HLA class I and class II types were taken from metadata supplied by the sample provider and were not determined by assay-based typing.

Enrolling through a virtual design, the prospective study's participants ranged in age from roughly 18 to 89 years and lived across 20 to 25 United States geographic areas. Cohort assignment in the prospective study relied on participant-reported clinical history from a screening survey and a study questionnaire. Recovered participants in ImmuneRACE Cohort 3 were defined as having two consecutive negative NP/OP PCR tests, clearance from a healthcare professional, or resolution of symptoms. Each participant in the prospective study had whole blood, serum and a nasopharyngeal or oropharyngeal swab collected by mobile phlebotomists. Prospective study participants could optionally give additional blood draws and questionnaires over an approximately 2-month period. Prospective study blood samples were shipped either frozen or at room temperature before DNA extraction. Counted from cysteine to phenylalanine, this CDR3 has 15 amino acids. Kept here is only the CDR3 DNA, which spans 45 bases and is read in frame from base 1. The germline V gene yields SNHLY for CDR1 and FYNNEI for CDR2. The V end gives up 3 bases and the J end 2 bases, leaving 4 bases in the junction not matched to a gene.

TCRbeta CDR3 regions were amplified from genomic DNA by means of the immunoSEQ Assay, a bias-controlled multiplex PCR. The source study handled its data this way. Within the assay, amplification of reference gene primers was used to estimate how many nucleated cells each sample contained. To quantify the absolute abundance of each unique TCRbeta CDR3 rearrangement, sequence reads were collapsed and filtered. Productive Simpson clonality was computed per sample as the square root of Simpson's diversity index over productive rearrangements. This immuneACCESS table, as held by TCRdb, lists in-frame sequences with V and J called but not all clones. Of the missing ones, under half trace to an unresolved V gene in checked studies; the others have no known cause. That table is the source of V, J and clone size, and D and trimming were worked out from the DNA. The sample table records about 480,000 clones; around 89% of these occur just once. The top ten clonotypes cover 1.8% of the sample.

General study outcomes and caveats: The amount of clinical and demographic metadata varied by source and participant and was provided uncurated.

The chain is assembled from TRBV2 and TRBJ1-1; the central 9 bases match TRBD1. The specimen sequenced was PBMCs or T cells enriched from blood (not recorded which). This TCR was recovered from a woman in her thirties or forties who had recovered from COVID-19. The sequenced DNA: TGTGCCAGCAGTGAGCAGGGACAGGGAAACACTGAAGCTTTCTTT. It codes for CASSEQGQGNTEAFF.